One and the same sample provided the 4 T cell receptor beta chains below, sequenced in a study of T cells in localized non-small cell lung cancer (TCRdb year 2020). Library prep was done by the immunoSEQ multiplex PCR assay. TCRdb obtained this table from immuneACCESS and retained in-frame rearrangements with V and J assigned. These tables miss some clones; where compared with another copy, unresolved V genes account for less than half of the shortfall, and the remainder is unexplained. This sample holds over a thousand clones; about 40% were observed only once. The ten most abundant clones make up approximately 13% of the sample. The material was lung tumor tissue, obtained before any cancer treatment. The receptors derive from a male donor aged 60 or over with stage II squamous cell lung carcinoma.

In its sample, this clone is medium-sized. The genes are TRBV11-3 and TRBJ2-3, with D perhaps TRBD2 (6 bases). CDR1 is SGHNT, CDR2 YENEEA, per germline. The CDR3 has 16 residues. The V gene lost 1 base and the J gene lost 4 bases, with 15 bases spanning the gap. Here the CDR3 DNA reads TGTGCCAGCAGCTTAGTAGTTGGGGGGAGTGCAGATACGCAGTATTTT. Protein: CASSLVVGGSADTQYF. The whole variable domain, filled in from reference TRBV11-3 and TRBJ2-3, reads EAGVVQSPRYKIIEKKQPVAFWCNPISGHNTLYWYLQNLGQGPELLIRYENEEAVDDSQLPKDRFSAERLKGVDSTLKIQPAELGDSAVYLCASSLVVGGSADTQYFGPGTRLTVL.

V is TRBV19 and J is TRBJ2-3; D gene ambiguous. V was cut by 6 bases and J by 2 bases, with 18 bases left in between. CDR1 is LNHDA and CDR2 is SQIVND in the germline V gene (reference sequence). The CDR3 consists of 16 residues. The CDR3 reads CASSPGPPEYTDTQYF. DNA for the CDR3: TGTGCCAGTAGCCCCGGACCCCCGGAATACACAGATACGCAGTATTTT.

Turning to this clone: At one end, the junction sequence differs from germline, possibly due to a read error. The V call is TRBV11-3, the J call TRBJ2-7; a possible D gene is TRBD2 (5 bases). The CDR3 totals 15 residues. Germline CDR1 reads SGHNT; CDR2 reads YENEEA. CDR3 in DNA: TGTGTCAGCAGCGCTTACGCGGGTTCTTTCTACGAGCAGTACTTC. It specifies CVSSAYAGSFYEQYF.

The chain has TRBV11-3 and TRBJ2-3; 9 nucleotides match TRBD1. J gave up 5 bases and V 6 bases, and 12 bases lay outside the gene matches. This CDR3 has 16 amino acids. Looked up from germline, CDR1 is SGHNT and CDR2 is YENEEA. The CDR3 DNA follows: TGTGCCAGCAGTTCTGTAACAGGGGGCCTTCAAGATACGCAGTATTTT. As protein: CASSSVTGGLQDTQYF.